These T cell receptor beta chains were read from a single sample in a study of T cell responses to AZD1222 COVID-19 vaccine. Profiling relied on immunoSEQ multiplex PCR, and the TCRdb table lists in-frame clones only, not all of them. Among 200,000 to 250,000 clones, 94% were seen once, and the ten largest hold around 1.5%. Here the sequenced sample was peripheral blood, taken 28 days after the second dose of the MenACWY control vaccine. These receptors originate from an adult who received the MenACWY meningococcal vaccine as a control. CDR3s include the opening cysteine and the closing phenylalanine or tryptophan. Fields, in order: V gene, clone size, D gene, J gene, CDR3 DNA, CDR3 protein. The D gene is left open where the match is weak. The size entry is marked missing in some rows and otherwise reads once, few, many or a size class.

V gene: TRBV3-1/TRBV3-2
clone size: NA
D gene: NA
J gene: TRBJ1-1
CDR3 DNA: TGTGCCAGCAGCCCCCGTCGGGAGGGCGAAGCTTTCTTT
CDR3 protein: CASSPRREGEAFF

V gene: TRBV9
clone size: NA
D gene: TRBD1
J gene: TRBJ2-2
CDR3 DNA: TGTGCCAGCAGCCCTACAGGGGGCGCAGGGGGCACCGGGGAGCTGTTTTTT
CDR3 protein: CASSPTGGAGGTGELFF

V gene: TRBV7-9
clone size: few
D gene: NA
J gene: TRBJ1-5
CDR3 DNA: TGTGCCAGCAGCCCTGAAAGCAATCAGCCCCAGCATTTT
CDR3 protein: CASSPESNQPQHF

V gene: TRBV4-1
clone size: NA
D gene: NA
J gene: TRBJ1-4
CDR3 DNA: TGCGCCAGCAGCCAAGAGGGGGAAGGCGAAAAACTGTTTTTT
CDR3 protein: CASSQEGEGEKLFF

V gene: TRBV7-9
clone size: NA
D gene: NA
J gene: TRBJ2-2
CDR3 DNA: TGTGCCAGCGCCCCCCCGGCGGAGAAAGGGACCGGGGAGCTGTTTTTT
CDR3 protein: CASAPPAEKGTGELFF

V gene: TRBV15
clone size: NA
D gene: TRBD1
J gene: TRBJ1-5
CDR3 DNA: TGTGCCACCAGCAGAGAGGTAGGGGCAGGGGGCTCTAGCAATCAGCCCCAGCATTTT
CDR3 protein: CATSREVGAGGSSNQPQHF

V gene: TRBV28
clone size: NA
D gene: TRBD2
J gene: TRBJ2-2
CDR3 DNA: TGTGCCAGCAGTTTACTGACTAGCGGGAGGGGAACCGGGGAGCTGTTTTTT
CDR3 protein: CASSLLTSGRGTGELFF

V gene: TRBV7-2
clone size: NA
D gene: NA
J gene: TRBJ1-5
CDR3 DNA: TGTGCCAGCCTCGGGGGTCCGGGTCAGCCCCAGCATTTT
CDR3 protein: CASLGGPGQPQHF

V gene: TRBV5-4
clone size: NA
D gene: NA
J gene: TRBJ2-1
CDR3 DNA: TGTGCCAGCAGCCTTCACCGGGGGTACGATGAGCAGTTCTTC
CDR3 protein: CASSLHRGYDEQFF

V gene: TRBV28
clone size: NA
D gene: NA
J gene: TRBJ2-7
CDR3 DNA: TGTGCCAGCCGCTCCTTCCCTTACGAGCAGTACTTC
CDR3 protein: CASRSFPYEQYF

V gene: TRBV7-9
clone size: NA
D gene: NA
J gene: TRBJ1-1
CDR3 DNA: TGTGCCAGCAGCTTATCGGGGCAGGGGAACACTGAAGCTTTCTTT
CDR3 protein: CASSLSGQGNTEAFF

V gene: TRBV6-2/TRBV6-3
clone size: once
D gene: TRBD2
J gene: TRBJ2-1
CDR3 DNA: TGTGCCAGCAGTTACGGGATAGCGGGAGTTCGGTACAATGAGCAGTTCTTC
CDR3 protein: CASSYGIAGVRYNEQFF

V gene: TRBV18
clone size: NA
D gene: TRBD2
J gene: TRBJ2-3
CDR3 DNA: TGTGCCAGCTCACCACCGGGACTAGCGGGGGGGATTACAGATACGCAGTATTTT
CDR3 protein: CASSPPGLAGGITDTQYF

V gene: TRBV2
clone size: NA
D gene: NA
J gene: TRBJ2-5
CDR3 DNA: TGTGCCAGCAGTGATAGGGGGGGCCAAGAGACCCAGTACTTC
CDR3 protein: CASSDRGGQETQYF

V gene: TRBV7-8
clone size: NA
D gene: NA
J gene: TRBJ2-1
CDR3 DNA: TGTGCCAGCAGCTCGGACGCTGACAATGAGCAGTTCTTC
CDR3 protein: CASSSDADNEQFF

V gene: TRBV2
clone size: NA
D gene: NA
J gene: TRBJ1-1
CDR3 DNA: TGTGCCAGCACCGGACAGTCGAACACTGAAGCTTTCTTT
CDR3 protein: CASTGQSNTEAFF

V gene: TRBV6-5
clone size: once
D gene: TRBD2
J gene: TRBJ2-7
CDR3 DNA: TGTGCCAGCAAAGCTAGCGGGAGGTTCTACGAGCAGTACTTC
CDR3 protein: CASKASGRFYEQYF

V gene: TRBV5-1
clone size: NA
D gene: NA
J gene: TRBJ2-1
CDR3 DNA: TGCGCCAGCAGCTTTTCTAGCGCTTACAATGAGCAGTTCTTC
CDR3 protein: CASSFSSAYNEQFF

V gene: TRBV11-2
clone size: NA
D gene: TRBD1
J gene: TRBJ1-3
CDR3 DNA: TGTGCCAGCAGCTCGGACAGGGGCCCTGGAAACACCATATATTTT
CDR3 protein: CASSSDRGPGNTIYF

V gene: TRBV5-4
clone size: NA
D gene: TRBD1
J gene: TRBJ2-5
CDR3 DNA: TGTGCCAGCAGCCCGGGGGGTGGGACAGGGACGAAGACCCAGTACTTC
CDR3 protein: CASSPGGGTGTKTQYF

V gene: TRBV6-6
clone size: NA
D gene: TRBD1
J gene: TRBJ1-2
CDR3 DNA: TGTGCCAGCAGTACGGGGACAGATTACTATGGCTACACCTTC
CDR3 protein: CASSTGTDYYGYTF

V gene: TRBV2
clone size: NA
D gene: NA
J gene: TRBJ2-1
CDR3 DNA: TGTGCCAGCAGGACCTATGAGCAGTTCTTC
CDR3 protein: CASRTYEQFF

V gene: TRBV19
clone size: NA
D gene: TRBD1
J gene: TRBJ2-6
CDR3 DNA: TGTGCCAGTAGGGGGACAGGGGCTGGGGCCAACGTCCTGACTTTC
CDR3 protein: CASRGTGAGANVLTF

V gene: TRBV9
clone size: NA
D gene: TRBD1
J gene: TRBJ1-3
CDR3 DNA: TGTGCCAGCAGCTTGGGACAGGGTTTCTCTGGAAACACCATATATTTT
CDR3 protein: CASSLGQGFSGNTIYF

V gene: TRBV13
clone size: NA
D gene: NA
J gene: TRBJ1-1
CDR3 DNA: TGTGCCAGCAGCTTAAGTAGGGCGGAAGCTTTCTTT
CDR3 protein: CASSLSRAEAFF

V gene: TRBV4-2
clone size: once
D gene: NA
J gene: TRBJ2-7
CDR3 DNA: TGTGCCAGCAGCCAAGGGCTTAGCGGATTCTACGAGCAGTACTTC
CDR3 protein: CASSQGLSGFYEQYF

V gene: TRBV11-3
clone size: NA
D gene: TRBD1
J gene: TRBJ2-7
CDR3 DNA: TGTGCCAGCAGGCCCAGTCTGGACAGGACCTACGAGCAGTACTTC
CDR3 protein: CASRPSLDRTYEQYF

V gene: TRBV5-4
clone size: NA
D gene: NA
J gene: TRBJ2-7
CDR3 DNA: TGTGCCAGCAGCTTCTGGACTTCACCGGTGCAGTACTTC
CDR3 protein: CASSFWTSPVQYF

V gene: TRBV27
clone size: once
D gene: NA
J gene: TRBJ2-7
CDR3 DNA: TGTGCCAGCAGCCAACAGGGAGCTAACTACGAGCAGTACTTC
CDR3 protein: CASSQQGANYEQYF

V gene: TRBV11-3
clone size: NA
D gene: NA
J gene: TRBJ2-1
CDR3 DNA: TGTGCCAGCAGCTTAGGGAGCGAGAATGAGCAGTTCTTC
CDR3 protein: CASSLGSENEQFF

V gene: TRBV10-3
clone size: NA
D gene: TRBD2
J gene: TRBJ2-3
CDR3 DNA: TGTGCCATCAGCCTAGCGGGAGAGGGCACAGATACGCAGTATTTT
CDR3 protein: CAISLAGEGTDTQYF

V gene: TRBV2
clone size: NA
D gene: NA
J gene: TRBJ2-3
CDR3 DNA: TGTGCCAGCAGTGGCGGGACTTTGAGGGATACGCAGTATTTT
CDR3 protein: CASSGGTLRDTQYF

V gene: TRBV20-1
clone size: NA
D gene: NA
J gene: TRBJ2-1
CDR3 DNA: TGCAGTGCTAGTCCCATTTCGAGCTCCTACAATGAGCAGTTCTTC
CDR3 protein: CSASPISSSYNEQFF

V gene: TRBV15
clone size: NA
D gene: NA
J gene: TRBJ2-7
CDR3 DNA: TGTGCCACCAGCAAACCGGGGGCCCCCTCCGAGCAGTACTTC
CDR3 protein: CATSKPGAPSEQYF

V gene: TRBV28
clone size: NA
D gene: NA
J gene: TRBJ2-7
CDR3 DNA: TGTGCCAGCAGTTCCCTCGGGGGCGGAGTGGGAAGCTACGAGCAGTACTTC
CDR3 protein: CASSSLGGGVGSYEQYF

V gene: TRBV28
clone size: NA
D gene: NA
J gene: TRBJ2-7
CDR3 DNA: TGTGCCAGCAGTTTAGGGGTAAACGAGCAGTACTTC
CDR3 protein: CASSLGVNEQYF

V gene: TRBV5-1
clone size: NA
D gene: NA
J gene: TRBJ1-2
CDR3 DNA: TGCGCCAGCAGCACGGACAGACCTAACTATGGCTACACCTTC
CDR3 protein: CASSTDRPNYGYTF

V gene: TRBV6-5
clone size: NA
D gene: TRBD2
J gene: TRBJ2-7
CDR3 DNA: TGTGCCAGCAGTCCCGGGGCGGGGGGTGACTACGAGCAGTACTTC
CDR3 protein: CASSPGAGGDYEQYF

V gene: TRBV6-2/TRBV6-3
clone size: NA
D gene: NA
J gene: TRBJ2-1
CDR3 DNA: TGTGCCAGCAGTTACACACCTAGCTCCTACAATGAGCAGTTCTTC
CDR3 protein: CASSYTPSSYNEQFF

V gene: TRBV21-1
clone size: NA
D gene: NA
J gene: TRBJ1-1
CDR3 DNA: TGTGCCAGCAGCAAAGTGGTAGACAGGCATTACACTGAAGCTTTCTTT
CDR3 protein: CASSKVVDRHYTEAFF

V gene: TRBV7-9
clone size: NA
D gene: NA
J gene: TRBJ2-7
CDR3 DNA: TGTGCCAGCACTCTTGGAGGCTACGAGCAGTACTTC
CDR3 protein: CASTLGGYEQYF

V gene: TRBV4-2
clone size: NA
D gene: NA
J gene: TRBJ2-2
CDR3 DNA: TGTGCCAGCTCTTGGGGGACCGGGGAGCTGTTTTTT
CDR3 protein: CASSWGTGELFF

V gene: TRBV9
clone size: NA
D gene: NA
J gene: TRBJ2-2
CDR3 DNA: TGTGCCAGCAGCGTGGGGGGCCCCGGGGAGCTGTTTTTT
CDR3 protein: CASSVGGPGELFF

V gene: TRBV10-2
clone size: NA
D gene: TRBD1
J gene: TRBJ2-7
CDR3 DNA: TGCGCCAGCAGTTTGGGAGGGACAGGGGGCCGCGAGCAGTACTTC
CDR3 protein: CASSLGGTGGREQYF

V gene: TRBV7-8
clone size: NA
D gene: TRBD1
J gene: TRBJ1-5
CDR3 DNA: TGTGCCAGCAGCCGGACAGGGGGAGAGGTACAGCCCCAGCATTTT
CDR3 protein: CASSRTGGEVQPQHF

V gene: TRBV5-1
clone size: NA
D gene: TRBD1
J gene: TRBJ2-2
CDR3 DNA: TGCGCCAGCAGCTCGGCGACAGGGGGCGCTTCTAACGCCGGGGAGCTGTTTTTT
CDR3 protein: CASSSATGGASNAGELFF

V gene: TRBV6-5
clone size: once
D gene: TRBD1
J gene: TRBJ2-3
CDR3 DNA: TGTGCCAGCACCCAGGGGGCTAGACCCGATACGCAGTATTTT
CDR3 protein: CASTQGARPDTQYF

V gene: TRBV21-1
clone size: NA
D gene: NA
J gene: TRBJ1-1
CDR3 DNA: TGTGCCAGCAGCAAAGAAGCTTTCTTT
CDR3 protein: CASSKEAFF

V gene: TRBV12-3/TRBV12-4
clone size: NA
D gene: NA
J gene: TRBJ2-1
CDR3 DNA: TGTGCCAGCATTCGGGGTGGTGAGCAGTTCTTC
CDR3 protein: CASIRGGEQFF

V gene: TRBV15
clone size: NA
D gene: TRBD1
J gene: TRBJ1-2
CDR3 DNA: TGTGCCACCAGAAAAGACAGGGATTTCTATGGCTACACCTTC
CDR3 protein: CATRKDRDFYGYTF

V gene: TRBV18
clone size: once
D gene: TRBD1
J gene: TRBJ2-7
CDR3 DNA: TGTGCCAGCTCACCACCTACGTCAGGGGGCAGAACCTACGAGCAGTACTTC
CDR3 protein: CASSPPTSGGRTYEQYF

V gene: TRBV27
clone size: NA
D gene: TRBD2
J gene: TRBJ2-5
CDR3 DNA: TGTGCCAGCAGTTTAAGGCCGCGGGCGGGGGGATTAGAGACCCAGTACTTC
CDR3 protein: CASSLRPRAGGLETQYF

V gene: TRBV4-2
clone size: NA
D gene: TRBD2
J gene: TRBJ2-1
CDR3 DNA: TGTGCCAGCAGCCTACTAGCGGGAGCAAGCTATGAGCAGTTCTTC
CDR3 protein: CASSLLAGASYEQFF

V gene: TRBV6-5
clone size: NA
D gene: NA
J gene: TRBJ1-5
CDR3 DNA: TGTGCCAGCGGAAACGCTAGGAATCAGCCCCAGCATTTT
CDR3 protein: CASGNARNQPQHF

V gene: TRBV6-5
clone size: once
D gene: TRBD2
J gene: TRBJ2-3
CDR3 DNA: TGTGCCAGCAGTTCTAGACTAGCGGGAGTACCAGATACGCAGTATTTT
CDR3 protein: CASSSRLAGVPDTQYF

V gene: TRBV28
clone size: NA
D gene: TRBD1
J gene: TRBJ1-3
CDR3 DNA: TGTGCCAGCAGTTTCGAACAGGGGACTGGAAACACCATATATTTT
CDR3 protein: CASSFEQGTGNTIYF

V gene: TRBV9
clone size: NA
D gene: TRBD2
J gene: TRBJ2-3
CDR3 DNA: TGTGCCAGCAGCGTAGGGAGGGGCGGGAGTTCCACGGGCACAGATACGCAGTATTTT
CDR3 protein: CASSVGRGGSSTGTDTQYF

V gene: TRBV6-5
clone size: NA
D gene: NA
J gene: TRBJ2-5
CDR3 DNA: TGTGCCAGCAACCCGCCGGGTGGAGAGACCCAGTACTTC
CDR3 protein: CASNPPGGETQYF

V gene: TRBV5-1
clone size: NA
D gene: NA
J gene: TRBJ1-1
CDR3 DNA: TGCGCCAGCGCGACAGGTATGAACACTGAAGCTTTCTTT
CDR3 protein: CASATGMNTEAFF

V gene: TRBV28
clone size: many
D gene: NA
J gene: TRBJ2-7
CDR3 DNA: TGTGCCAGCAGCGTTAGTTTTTCGGGCTACGAGCAGTACTTC
CDR3 protein: CASSVSFSGYEQYF